This record concerns one T cell receptor beta chain sequence. Its binding antigen is unknown. No base quality information exists; no much larger clone differs at one position. This specimen comes from a study of control samples from healthy donors and cancer patients (dated by TCRdb to 2019 to 2021). Libraries were prepared through the immunoSEQ multiplex PCR assay. TCRdb holds this immuneACCESS table with in-frame rearrangements only. Some clones are missing; in checked studies, unresolved V genes explain under half, and the rest has no known cause. Here the sample has around 51,000 clones; around nine tenths occur a single time. The leading ten clones occupy roughly 42% of the sample. The sequence was collected from a man between 50 and 59 years old with head and neck cancer. The sequenced material came from PBMCs.

The bases are TGTGCCAGCAGCTTATCCGGGGGGCTAGATGGCTACACCTTC. It encodes CASSLSGGLDGYTF. Recombination joined TRBV7-3 with TRBJ1-2; TRBD1 is perhaps the D gene, given 6 matching bases. The germline V gene gives CDR1 as SGHTA and CDR2 as FQGTGA. V is reduced by 2 bases and J by 6 bases, leaving a spacing of 13 bases between them. Taken from cysteine to phenylalanine, the CDR3 has 14 residues. The retained sequence is limited to the CDR3, 42 bases, with the frame set at the first base.